The sequence of this T cell receptor (beta chain) was determined in a study of blood T cell repertoires in COVID-19. TCRdb's table, derived via immunoSEQ multiplex PCR, lists solely in-frame clones and lacks some. Among about 83,000 clones listed, roughly 90% were seen once. The receptor comes from a woman in her 50s with active or convalescent COVID-19. Sequencing was carried out using peripheral blood.

In DNA, the CDR3 is TGCGCCAGCAGCCTACTACAGGGGAACACTGAAGCTTTCTTT. It codes for CASSLLQGNTEAFF. The J gene is TRBJ1-1, the V gene TRBV5-1; D may be TRBD1 (6 bases). Germline CDR1 SGHRS, CDR2 YFSETQ. The length of the CDR3 is 14 residues. V lost 4 bases, J lost 1 base, and 11 bases lay in between. The full variable domain, its missing parts supplied by reference TRBV5-1 and TRBJ1-1, is KAGVTQTPRYLIKTRGQQVTLSCSPISGHRSVSWYQQTPGQGLQFLFEYFSETQRNKGNFPGRFSGRQFSNSRSEMNVSTLELGDSALYLCASSLLQGNTEAFFGQGTRLTVV.